These 23 T cell receptor beta chains originate from one sample sequenced in a study of beta chain features in type 1 diabetes (dated by TCRdb to between 2017 and 2018). The library relied on the immunoSEQ multiplex PCR assay. All of the isolated RNA was reverse transcribed with the High Capacity cDNA Reverse Transcription Kit, so expressed TCRB transcripts were sequenced. The clones in this table, taken by TCRdb from immuneACCESS, are in-frame only. Not every clone is retained; where verified, under half of the shortfall comes from an unresolved V gene, and the cause of the rest is unknown. The sample table shows under 90,000 clones, and approximately 32% are seen once. 0.4% to 0.55% of the sample lies in the top ten. Sequenced material: stem cell memory CD4+ T cells from blood. The sample's cell subset or site label, decoded: stem cell-like memory CD4+ T cells. All receptors derive from a young woman in good health.

The V and J genes are TRBV19 and TRBJ1-1; tentatively, D is TRBD1 (5 bases). V was trimmed by 4 bases and J by 0 bases, leaving 15 bases between them. Germline CDR1 is LNHDA and CDR2 is SQIVND (reference sequence). The CDR3 spans 16 residues. The CDR3 coding sequence is TGTGCCAGTAGTAGTAGAAGGGGAGGCTTGAACACTGAAGCTTTCTTT. Encoded protein: CASSSRRGGLNTEAFF.

Only a few counts were recorded for this clone. The chain links TRBV10-3 to TRBJ2-1, with 11 bases matching TRBD2. This CDR3 has 15 residues. Germline trimming cut 8 bases from V and 6 bases from J; bases unmatched to any gene: 9. Germline loops: CDR1 ENHRY, CDR2 SYGVKD. CDR3 amino acids: CAIATSGRYGNEQFF. CDR3 coding DNA: TGTGCCATCGCCACTAGCGGGAGATACGGCAATGAGCAGTTCTTC.

J is TRBJ1-6 and V is TRBV6-6, with 12 positions matching TRBD1. The trim removed 5 bases at V and 7 bases at J, leaving 3 bases unmatched. CDR1 and CDR2 from the germline V gene are MNHNY and SVGAGI (reference sequence). The CDR3 has 15 residues. The DNA of the CDR3 is TGTGCCAGCAGTCCGGGACAGGGGGCAAATTCACCCCTCCACTTT. Translation: CASSPGQGANSPLHF.

This clone was detected only a few times. CDR3 loop: CASKAGGDTGELFF. CDR3 in DNA: TGCGCCAGCAAGGCGGGAGGGGACACCGGGGAGCTGTTTTTT. The chain joins TRBV5-1 to TRBJ2-2; 9 bases match TRBD2. The V gene end was trimmed by 6 bases and the J gene end by 3 bases; junction bases not matched to a gene: 3. The CDR3 length is 14 residues. The V gene's germline CDR1 is SGHRS and CDR2 YFSETQ.

This clone was observed a handful of times. The V gene is TRBV30, the J gene TRBJ1-2; no definite D call. CDR3 length: 13 amino acids. Trimming cost V 0 bases and J 8 bases, with 13 bases left between them. Germline loops: CDR1 GTSNPN, CDR2 SVGIG (reference sequence). CDR3 nucleotide sequence: TGTGCCTGGAGTGTATCGGGGTTGAAGGGCTACACCTTC. It codes for CAWSVSGLKGYTF.

This chain joins TRBV6-5 and TRBJ1-6; 8 positions agree with TRBD1. CDR3 size: 14 residues. The germline V gene has CDR1 MNHEY and CDR2 SVGAGI. V was clipped by 7 bases and J by 5 bases; unmatched bases: 4. The CDR3 sequence: CASIRTGHNSPLHF. The CDR3 nucleotides are TGTGCCAGCATCCGGACAGGGCATAATTCACCCCTCCACTTT.

This clone appeared a few times. This chain connects TRBV9 to TRBJ2-6; 7 nucleotides match TRBD1. The germline V gene encodes CDR1 SGDLS and CDR2 YYNGEE. V shed 3 bases, J shed 0 bases, and the junction held 3 bases outside the gene matches. The CDR3 totals 16 residues. The chain's CDR3 is CASSETGNSGANVLTF. The CDR3 DNA is TGTGCCAGCAGCGAGACAGGGAACTCTGGGGCCAACGTCCTGACTTTC.

The chain uses TRBV7-9 and TRBJ2-2, with TRBD1 matching over 7 bases. Germline CDR1 SEHNR, CDR2 FQNEAQ (reference sequence). This CDR3 region has 15 residues. V trimming: 6 bases; J trimming: 4 bases; junction bases outside the gene matches: 8. The CDR3 DNA is TGTGCCAGCAGTCCTAACAGGGACAGCACCGGGGAGCTGTTTTTT. Its protein product is CASSPNRDSTGELFF.

The V and J genes are TRBV7-2 and TRBJ2-5, with 8 bases matching TRBD1. The V gene end was trimmed by 4 bases and the J gene end by 7 bases; junction bases not matched to a gene: 5. The CDR3 contains 13 residues. Germline CDR1 SGHTA, CDR2 FQGNSA. In nucleotides, the CDR3 is TGTGCCAGCAGCTCACAGGGGGAAGGGACCCAGTACTTC. This sequence encodes CASSSQGEGTQYF.

The rearrangement joins TRBV6-1 to TRBJ2-3, with TRBD1 identical over 9 bases. The length of the CDR3 is 16 residues. Germline trimming cut 4 bases from V and 0 bases from J; bases unmatched to any gene: 5. From germline, CDR1 is MNHNS and CDR2 SASEGT. The CDR3 loop reads CASSGRQGGSTDTQYF. CDR3 nucleotide sequence: TGTGCCAGCAGTGGGAGACAGGGGGGTAGCACAGATACGCAGTATTTT.

This rearrangement joins TRBV10-3 to TRBJ2-7; TRBD1 is a possible D gene (5 bases). V lost 3 bases to trimming and J lost 3 bases, with 12 bases between them. The CDR3 runs to 14 residues. Germline CDR1 reads ENHRY; CDR2 reads SYGVKD. CDR3 sequence reads: CAISERGSGYEQYF. The CDR3 nucleotides read TGTGCCATCAGTGAAAGGGGATCGGGCTACGAGCAGTACTTC.

The V and J genes are TRBV11-3 and TRBJ2-1; D may be TRBD2 (6 bases). Germline V lookup: CDR1 SGHNT, CDR2 YENEEA. V was shortened by 3 bases and J by 1 base, with 10 bases between the two germline ends. The CDR3 is made up of 15 amino acids. CDR3 DNA sequence: TGTGCCAGCAGCTTCAGGGAGGATTCCTACAATGAGCAGTTCTTC. Translating it yields CASSFREDSYNEQFF.

This clone was counted a few times. The rearrangement uses TRBV10-3 and TRBJ1-1; the D is unclear. The germline gives CDR1 ENHRY, CDR2 SYGVKD. This CDR3 is 14 amino acids long. The V end lost 7 bases, the J end lost 4 bases, and 16 bases lay between the germline ends. In nucleotides, the CDR3 is TGTGCCATCACCCCGGCTGGGCAAAGCACTGAAGCTTTCTTT. It translates to CAITPAGQSTEAFF.

The V and J genes are TRBV7-6 and TRBJ1-5; 7 nucleotides align to TRBD1. Germline V gives CDR1 SGHVS, CDR2 FNYEAQ. The CDR3 is 15 amino acids. J was trimmed by 7 bases and V by 6 bases; bases with no gene match: 12. The CDR3 nucleotides read TGTGCCAGCAGTAAGGACCCGGGACAGTCCCAGCCCCAGCATTTT. The encoded protein is CASSKDPGQSQPQHF.

The chain uses TRBV7-9 and TRBJ2-1; TRBD1 matches 11 bases. CDR3 length equals 16 residues. CDR1 is SEHNR, CDR2 FQNEAQ, per germline (reference sequence). Trimming cost V 5 bases and J 4 bases; bases outside gene matches: 7. The CDR3: CASSHTGTGGYNEQFF. The DNA for the CDR3 is TGTGCCAGCAGCCATACCGGGACAGGGGGATACAATGAGCAGTTCTTC.

The chain links TRBV29-1 to TRBJ1-1; TRBD1 aligns across 8 bases. CDR3 length: 12 amino acids. Trimming at V came to 7 bases and at J to 3 bases, leaving 4 bases not matched to a gene. Germline CDR1 is SQVTM and CDR2 is ANQGSEA. The CDR3 nucleotides are TGCAGCGGGGGACAGGAGTACACTGAAGCTTTCTTT. The encoded protein is CSGGQEYTEAFF.

The V gene is TRBV4-1, the J gene TRBJ1-1; the D is unclear. Germline CDR1 and CDR2: MGHRA and YSYEKL. Trimming stripped 1 base from V and 11 bases from J, with 8 bases between. CDR3 length: 11 residues. The CDR3 region has the DNA TGCGCCAGCAGCCAAGCAAGAGAGGCTTTCTTT. It codes for CASSQAREAFF.

This clone was counted between two and nine times. The V gene is TRBV9, the J gene TRBJ2-5, with D tentatively TRBD1 (5 bases). The CDR3 sequence is 14 residues long. Germline V gene sequence: CDR1 SGDLS, CDR2 YYNGEE. Deletions cut 4 bases from V and 5 bases from J, with 15 bases between. The CDR3 coding sequence is TGTGCCAGCAGCCGTAGGCCAGGGTCGGAGACCCAGTACTTC. As protein: CASSRRPGSETQYF.

This chain connects TRBV2 to TRBJ2-7; a weak D match, TRBD2 (7 bases). The germline gives CDR1 SNHLY, CDR2 FYNNEI. The CDR3 contains 16 residues. V lost 3 bases and J 3 bases, leaving 18 bases between the germline ends. Here the CDR3 reads CASSDPSRGGGYEQYF. The CDR3 DNA is TGTGCCAGCAGTGACCCCAGTCGGGGAGGGGGCTACGAGCAGTACTTC.

The rearrangement links TRBV6-1 to TRBJ2-5, with a possible D match to TRBD1 (6 bases). Germline V gene sequence: CDR1 MNHNS, CDR2 SASEGT. Deletions cut 8 bases from V and 2 bases from J, with 15 bases between. The CDR3 contains 14 residues. The CDR3 region has the DNA TGTGCCAGCTCGGAAGTGAGGGGGCAAGAGACCCAGTACTTC. Translation gives CASSEVRGQETQYF.

As regards this clone: One end of the junction does not line up with germline, which may come from a read error. The genes are TRBV7-7 and TRBJ2-5, with 14 bases matching TRBD2. The CDR3 totals 15 residues. Germline V CDR1 and CDR2: SSHAT, FNYEAQ (reference sequence). In DNA form, the CDR3 reads TGTGCTAGCACCCGACTAGCGGGGGGGTTAGAGACCCAGTACTTC. Protein product: CASTRLAGGLETQYF.

This chain joins TRBV11-2 and TRBJ2-5, with no clear D. CDR1 and CDR2 (germline): SGHAT, FQNNGV. CDR3 length: 12 amino acids. V shed 2 bases and J shed 5 bases, with 6 bases lying between them. The CDR3 DNA reads TGTGCCAGCAGCTTAACTTCCGAGACCCAGTACTTC. It codes for CASSLTSETQYF.

The sample holds a few counts of this clone. The V and J genes are TRBV5-1 and TRBJ2-3; 9 bases match TRBD1. The CDR3 is 15 amino acids. V was clipped by 4 bases and J by 4 bases; unmatched bases: 7. Germline CDR1 SGHRS, CDR2 YFSETQ. The CDR3 sequence is CASSRGQGGADTQYF. In DNA form, the CDR3 reads TGCGCCAGCAGCCGGGGACAGGGAGGCGCAGATACGCAGTATTTT.